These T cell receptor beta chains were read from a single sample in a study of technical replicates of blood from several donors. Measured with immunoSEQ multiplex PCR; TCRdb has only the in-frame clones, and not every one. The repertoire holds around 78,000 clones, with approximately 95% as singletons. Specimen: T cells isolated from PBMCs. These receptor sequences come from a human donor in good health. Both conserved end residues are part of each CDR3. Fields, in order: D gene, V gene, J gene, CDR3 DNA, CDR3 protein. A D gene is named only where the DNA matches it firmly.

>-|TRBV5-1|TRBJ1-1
TGCGCCAGCAGCTTTACCCTCCTTACAGTACTCAACACTGAAGCTTTCTTT
CASSFTLLTVLNTEAFF
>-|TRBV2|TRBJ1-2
TGTGCCAGCACAACAGGACCTAACTATGGCTACACCTTC
CASTTGPNYGYTF
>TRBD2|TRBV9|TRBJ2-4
TGTGCCAGCAGCGTGAGCGGGGGGAAAAACATTCAGTACTTC
CASSVSGGKNIQYF
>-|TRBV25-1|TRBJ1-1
TGTGCCAGTCAAGGGGGGGACACTGAAGCTTTCTTT
CASQGGDTEAFF
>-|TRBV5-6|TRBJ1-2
TGTGCCAGCACCACCGTCGGTTGGGGAGTCGGGGTCGGCTACACCTTC
CASTTVGWGVGVGYTF
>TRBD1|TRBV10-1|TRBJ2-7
TGCGCCAGCAGTGAACAGGGGGCAGTGATCGAGCAGTACTTC
CASSEQGAVIEQYF
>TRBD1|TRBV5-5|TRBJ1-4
TGTGCCAGCACTTCCCCCGGGGACAGGGGAGAAAAACTGTTTTTT
CASTSPGDRGEKLFF
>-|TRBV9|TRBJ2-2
TGTGCCAGCAGCGAACGACAGAACACCGGGGAGCTGTTTTTT
CASSERQNTGELFF
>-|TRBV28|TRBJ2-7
TGTGCCAGCAGTTCCCCTCCAGGGGACGCTTTGTTCGAGCAGTACTTC
CASSSPPGDALFEQYF
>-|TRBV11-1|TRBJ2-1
TGTGCCGGAGCGGGCGATACGAAAGAGGGGGGGTCGGGCAATGAGCAGTTCTTC
CAGAGDTKEGGSGNEQFF
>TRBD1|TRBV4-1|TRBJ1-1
TGCGCCAGCAGCCTTTCTTGGACAGGGTTAGATGAAGCTTTCTTT
CASSLSWTGLDEAFF
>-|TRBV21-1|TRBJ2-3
TGTGCCAGTCTCCGGGGCGGGGGTAGCACAGATACGCAGTATTTT
CASLRGGGSTDTQYF
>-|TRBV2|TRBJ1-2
TGTGCCAGCAGTGAACTACAGTATGGCTACACCTTC
CASSELQYGYTF
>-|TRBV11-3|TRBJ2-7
TGTGCCAGCAGCTTCAACATCCTCAGCTCCTACGAGCAGTACTTC
CASSFNILSSYEQYF
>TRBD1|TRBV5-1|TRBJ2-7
TGCGCCAGCAGCGCGGGACAGGGATCATCCTACGAGCAGTACTTC
CASSAGQGSSYEQYF
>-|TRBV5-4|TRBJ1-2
TGTGCCAGCAGCTCGGACGGACTCTATGGCTACACCTTC
CASSSDGLYGYTF
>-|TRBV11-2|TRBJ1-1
TGTGCCAGCAGCTTAGCCGGAGTCCGCGAAGCTTTCTTT
CASSLAGVREAFF
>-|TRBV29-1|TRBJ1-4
TGCAGCGTTGAATTCGGTAGATTTAATGGACTGTTTTTT
CSVEFGRFNGLFF
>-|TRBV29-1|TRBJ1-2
TGCAGCGTTGAATTTAGGGGGAACTATGGCTACACCTTC
CSVEFRGNYGYTF
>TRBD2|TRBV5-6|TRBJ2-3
TGTGCCAGCGGGGGACTAGCGCCCAGCACAGATACGCAGTATTTT
CASGGLAPSTDTQYF
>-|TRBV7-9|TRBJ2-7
TGTGCCAGCAGCTTAGGTCGAGGGTACGAGCAGTACTTC
CASSLGRGYEQYF
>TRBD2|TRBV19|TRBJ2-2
TGTGCCAGTAGCGCGGGGGTTCGATCCGGGGAGCTGTTTTTT
CASSAGVRSGELFF
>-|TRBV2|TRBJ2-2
TGTGCCAGCAGTGAGCGGCCAAACACCGGGGAGCTGTTTTTT
CASSERPNTGELFF
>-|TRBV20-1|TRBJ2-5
TGCAGTGCTAGCAAGGGGGAGACCCAGTACTTC
CSASKGETQYF